This T cell receptor beta chain stems from a study of Ad26.COV2.S vaccination and SARS-CoV-2 variants. The overall study: Administration of Ad26.COV2.S was intramuscular, either once or twice 56 days apart.

Some clones are missing from TCRdb's copy, which holds only in-frame ones; the method was immunoSEQ multiplex PCR. The repertoire holds over 400,000 clones, with less than 95% as singletons. Concerning this clone itself: Its antigen is not identified.

Study observations and caveats: Reportedly, after vaccination the spike-specific CD8+ and CD4+ T cell responses displayed substantial breadth. Recipients of either vaccine or placebo displayed similar breadth of non-spike TCRs.

Documented treatment: some 20 received Ad26.COV2.S at low or high dose, single or two shots; five or six received placebo; per-sample allocation not given. After the first vaccine or placebo injection, samples were drawn on day 63. An adult donor aged 18-55 years was enrolled in Boston. The TCR was taken from a person between 18 and 59 years old who received the Ad26.COV2.S COVID-19 vaccine or a placebo. The sample consisted of peripheral blood, taken in a trial of Ad26.COV2.S vaccine versus placebo.

DNA of the CDR3: TGTGCCAGCAGCCCGACAAATAATTCACCCCTCCACTTT. Its protein is CASSPTNNSPLHF. The chain links TRBV28 to TRBJ1-6, with D hard to call. CDR1 is MDHEN and CDR2 is SYDVKM in the germline V gene. The V and J ends lost 6 bases and 5 bases respectively, with 8 bases between them. CDR3 length: 13 amino acids.